This T cell receptor (beta chain) was profiled in a study of blood T cell repertoires in COVID-19. In the study overall: COVID-19 samples from acute and convalescent phases originated in the United States, Italy and Spain. PBMCs, B-cell-depleted T cells, or T cells provided the cDNA or gDNA that made up the material.

Sequenced by immunoSEQ multiplex PCR; TCRdb stores in-frame clones only, minus some. Among about 76,000 clones listed, 70% to 90% were seen once. Germline CDR1 MNHEY, CDR2 SMNVEV (reference sequence). The CDR3 sequence is 14 residues long. V was pared by 7 bases and J by 0 bases, with 13 bases between. The source is a human donor in a cohort sampled during active COVID-19. The sequenced sample was peripheral blood. The chain carries TRBV27 and TRBJ2-7; D is perhaps TRBD1 (5 bases). CDR3 in amino acids: CASTVDRDSYEQYF. The CDR3 nucleotides read TGTGCCAGCACCGTAGACAGAGACTCCTACGAGCAGTACTTC.